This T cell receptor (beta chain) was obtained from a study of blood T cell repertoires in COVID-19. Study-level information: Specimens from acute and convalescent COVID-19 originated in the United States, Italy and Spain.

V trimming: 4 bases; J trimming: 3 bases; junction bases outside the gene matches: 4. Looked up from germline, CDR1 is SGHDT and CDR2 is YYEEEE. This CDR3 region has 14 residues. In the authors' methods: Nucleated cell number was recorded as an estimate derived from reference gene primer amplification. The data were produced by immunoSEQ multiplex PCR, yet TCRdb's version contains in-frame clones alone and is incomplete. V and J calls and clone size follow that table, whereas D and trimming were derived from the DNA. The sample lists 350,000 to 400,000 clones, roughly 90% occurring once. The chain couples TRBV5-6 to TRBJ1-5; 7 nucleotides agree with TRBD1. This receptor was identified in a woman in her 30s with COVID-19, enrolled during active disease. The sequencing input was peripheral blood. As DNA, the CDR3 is TGTGCCAGCAGCCAGGGACAGCACAATCAGCCCCAGCATTTT. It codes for CASSQGQHNQPQHF.